The subject of this entry is one TCR beta chain. The antigen is unknown. Primers included in the PCR were 60 Vbeta and 13 Jbeta primers. Method: immunoSEQ multiplex PCR; TCRdb's copy keeps in-frame clones and lacks some. The sample includes around 150,000 clones, roughly 78% of them seen just once. This sample is part of a study of cytomegalovirus exposure and HLA in healthy donors. The study, taken as a whole, reports: TCR beta sequences reportedly predicted most subjects' HLA-A and HLA-B alleles accurately. Most TCR sequences proved rare, with some public TCRs found in many donors. It was reportedly the case that the classifier diagnosed cytomegalovirus status with high specificity and sensitivity. The authors later found most CMV-associated TCR beta chains appeared HLA-restricted.

This TCR was sampled from a man in his forties in good health and CMV-seropositive. The material sequenced was PBMCs.

DNA of the CDR3: TGTGCCAGCAGCCGCGGAGGGGGCACAGATACGCAGTATTTT. Protein product: CASSRGGGTDTQYF. This chain links TRBV7-9 with TRBJ2-3, with TRBD2 as a possible D gene (6 bases). Germline CDR1 and CDR2: SEHNR and FQNEAQ (reference sequence). This CDR3 has 14 residues. Deletions cut 5 bases from V and 1 base from J, with 10 bases between.